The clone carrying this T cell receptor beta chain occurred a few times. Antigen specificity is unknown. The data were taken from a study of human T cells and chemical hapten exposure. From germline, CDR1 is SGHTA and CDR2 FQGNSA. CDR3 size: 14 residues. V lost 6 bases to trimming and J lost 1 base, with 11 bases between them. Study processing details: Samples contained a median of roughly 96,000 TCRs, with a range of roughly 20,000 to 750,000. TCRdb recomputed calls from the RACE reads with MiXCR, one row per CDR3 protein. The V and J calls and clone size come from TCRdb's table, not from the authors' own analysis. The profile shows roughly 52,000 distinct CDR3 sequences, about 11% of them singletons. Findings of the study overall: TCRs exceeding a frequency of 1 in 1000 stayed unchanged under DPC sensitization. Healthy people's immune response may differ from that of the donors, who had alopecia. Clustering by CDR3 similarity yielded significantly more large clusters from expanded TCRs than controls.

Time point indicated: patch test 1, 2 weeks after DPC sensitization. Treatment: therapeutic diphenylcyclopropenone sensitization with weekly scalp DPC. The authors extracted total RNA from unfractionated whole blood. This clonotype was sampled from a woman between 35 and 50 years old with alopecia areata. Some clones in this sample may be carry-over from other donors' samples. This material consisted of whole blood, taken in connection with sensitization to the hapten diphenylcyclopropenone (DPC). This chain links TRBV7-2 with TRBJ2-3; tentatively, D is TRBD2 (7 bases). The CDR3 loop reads CASSRGGGTDTQYF. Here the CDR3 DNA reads TGTGCCAGCAGTCGCGGGGGCGGCACAGATACGCAGTATTTT.